This entry describes one T cell receptor (beta chain). The DNA is omitted, as the CDR3 cannot be located on it reliably, and the CDR3 follows TCRdb's listing. The data are from a study of blood T cell repertoires in COVID-19. Study as a whole: Samples taken during acute and convalescent COVID-19 were collected in the United States, Italy and Spain. The analysed material was cDNA or gDNA that came from T cells, B-cell-depleted T cells, or PBMCs.

Original processing methods: Nucleated cell number was recorded as an estimate derived from reference gene primer amplification. Profiling relied on immunoSEQ multiplex PCR, and the TCRdb table lists in-frame clones only, not all of them. V and J calls plus clone size are reproduced from that table; the DNA served to infer D and trimming. Of around 300,000 clones in the sample, about 90% were seen once. Germline V gene sequence: CDR1 MDHEN, CDR2 SYDVKM. A total of 16 residues make up the CDR3, ends included. The source is a woman in her thirties or forties with acute or convalescent COVID-19. The chain couples TRBV28 to TRBJ2-5; the table calls TRBD2, which could not be checked here. The sequencing sample was made of peripheral blood. The CDR3 is CASSLTFGGPQETQYF.